This TCR beta chain was profiled in a study of blood T cell repertoires in COVID-19. Study-wide context: Both acute and convalescent COVID-19 samples were obtained from the United States, Italy and Spain. Nucleic acid was either cDNA or gDNA, and it came from T cells, B-cell-depleted T cells, or PBMCs.

Original handling: Estimation of nucleated cell counts relied on the amplification of reference gene primers. TCRdb's table, derived via immunoSEQ multiplex PCR, lists solely in-frame clones and lacks some. That table furnishes V, J and clone size, whereas the DNA furnished D and trimming. The profile covers 50,000 to 70,000 clones, with about 89% appearing a single time and roughly 6.4% taken by the ten largest. Sample: peripheral blood. The TCR sequence derives from a man between 60 and 75 years old with active or convalescent COVID-19.

The CDR3 sequence: CASTAGGQGYTF. The DNA of the CDR3 is TGTGCCAGCACTGCGGGGGGGCAAGGCTACACCTTC. The rearrangement uses TRBV6-5 and TRBJ1-2, with a weak D call TRBD1 (6 bases). V was shortened by 7 bases and J by 8 bases, with 14 bases between the two germline ends. This CDR3 comprises 12 residues. Germline assignment: CDR1 MNHEY and CDR2 SVGAGI.